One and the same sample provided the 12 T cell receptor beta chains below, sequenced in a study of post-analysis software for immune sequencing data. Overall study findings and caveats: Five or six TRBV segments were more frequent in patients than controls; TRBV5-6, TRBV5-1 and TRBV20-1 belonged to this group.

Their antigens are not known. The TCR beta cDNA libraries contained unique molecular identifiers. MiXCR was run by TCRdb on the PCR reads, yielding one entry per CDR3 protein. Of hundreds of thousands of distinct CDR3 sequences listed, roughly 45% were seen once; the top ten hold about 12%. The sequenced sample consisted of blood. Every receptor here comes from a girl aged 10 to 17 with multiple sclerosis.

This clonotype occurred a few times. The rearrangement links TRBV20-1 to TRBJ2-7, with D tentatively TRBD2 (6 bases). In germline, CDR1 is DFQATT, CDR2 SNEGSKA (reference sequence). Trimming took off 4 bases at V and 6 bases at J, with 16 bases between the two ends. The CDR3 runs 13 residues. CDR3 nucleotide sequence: TGCAGTGCTACCAGGGAGGAGTGGGGCGAGCAGTACTTC. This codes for CSATREEWGEQYF.

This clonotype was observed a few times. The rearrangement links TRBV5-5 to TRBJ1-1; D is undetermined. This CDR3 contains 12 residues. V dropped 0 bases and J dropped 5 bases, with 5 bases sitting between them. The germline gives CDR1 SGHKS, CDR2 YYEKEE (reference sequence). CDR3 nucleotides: TGTGCCAGCAGCTTGGTAGGGACTGAAGCTTTCTTT. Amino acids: CASSLVGTEAFF.

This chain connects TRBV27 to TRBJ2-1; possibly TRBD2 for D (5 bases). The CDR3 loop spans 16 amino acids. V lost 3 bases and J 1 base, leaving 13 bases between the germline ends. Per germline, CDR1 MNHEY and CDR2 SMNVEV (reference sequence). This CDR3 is CASSFRGHPSYNEQFF. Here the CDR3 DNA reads TGTGCCAGCAGTTTCCGGGGTCACCCTTCCTACAATGAGCAGTTCTTC.

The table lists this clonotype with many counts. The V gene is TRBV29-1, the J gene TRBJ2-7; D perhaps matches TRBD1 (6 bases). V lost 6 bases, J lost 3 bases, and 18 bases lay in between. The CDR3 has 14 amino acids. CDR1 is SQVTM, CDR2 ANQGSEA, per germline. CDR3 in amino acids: CSVKPRGMGYEQYF. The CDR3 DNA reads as TGCAGCGTGAAACCCAGGGGAATGGGCTACGAGCAGTACTTC.

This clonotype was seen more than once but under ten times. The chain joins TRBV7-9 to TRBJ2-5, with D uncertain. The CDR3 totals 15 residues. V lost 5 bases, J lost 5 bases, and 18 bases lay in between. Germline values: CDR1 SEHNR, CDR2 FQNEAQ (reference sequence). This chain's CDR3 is CASSPGDGPLETQYF. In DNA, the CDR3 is TGTGCCAGCAGCCCCGGAGATGGTCCGCTCGAGACCCAGTACTTC.

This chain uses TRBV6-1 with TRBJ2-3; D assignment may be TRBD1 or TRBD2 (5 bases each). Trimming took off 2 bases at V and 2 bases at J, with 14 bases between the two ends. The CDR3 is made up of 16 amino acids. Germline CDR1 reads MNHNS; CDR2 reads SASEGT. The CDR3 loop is CASSEQGVSNTDTQYF. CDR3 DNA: TGTGCCAGCAGTGAACAGGGAGTCAGTAACACAGATACGCAGTATTTT.

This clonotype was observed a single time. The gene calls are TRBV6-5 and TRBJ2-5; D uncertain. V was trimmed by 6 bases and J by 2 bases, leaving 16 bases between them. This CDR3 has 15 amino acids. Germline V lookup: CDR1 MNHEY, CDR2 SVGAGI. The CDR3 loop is CASSLSSGQQETQYF. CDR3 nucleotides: TGTGCCAGCAGCCTCTCCTCCGGCCAGCAAGAGACCCAGTACTTC.

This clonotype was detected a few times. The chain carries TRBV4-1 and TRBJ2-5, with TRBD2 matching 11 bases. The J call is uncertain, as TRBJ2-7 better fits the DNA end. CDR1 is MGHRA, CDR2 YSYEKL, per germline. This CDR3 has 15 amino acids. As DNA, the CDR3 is TGCGCCAGCAGCCAAGAACTAGCGGGAGCCTACGAGCAGTACTTC. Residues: CASSQELAGAYEQYF.

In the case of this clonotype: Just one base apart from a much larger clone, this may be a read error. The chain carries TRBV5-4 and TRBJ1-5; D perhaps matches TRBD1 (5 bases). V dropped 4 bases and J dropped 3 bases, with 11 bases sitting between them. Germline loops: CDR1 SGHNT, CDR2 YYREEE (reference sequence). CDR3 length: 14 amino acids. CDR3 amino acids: CASSGDGNNQPQHF. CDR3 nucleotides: TGTGCCAGCAGCGGGGACGGAAACAATCAGCCCCAGCATTTT.

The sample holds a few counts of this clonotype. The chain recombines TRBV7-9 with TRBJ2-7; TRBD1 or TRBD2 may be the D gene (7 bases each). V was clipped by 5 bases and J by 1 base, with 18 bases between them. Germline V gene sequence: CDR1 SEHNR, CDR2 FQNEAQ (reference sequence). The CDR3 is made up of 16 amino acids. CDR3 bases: TGTGCCAGCAGCCCAGAGGGGGGGACAGCATCCTACGAGCAGTACTTC. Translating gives CASSPEGGTASYEQYF.

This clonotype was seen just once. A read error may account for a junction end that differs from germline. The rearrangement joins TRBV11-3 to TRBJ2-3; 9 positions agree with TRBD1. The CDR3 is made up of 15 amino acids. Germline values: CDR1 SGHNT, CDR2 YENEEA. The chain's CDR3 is CASSQGQGTSDMQYF. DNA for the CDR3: TGTGCCAGCAGCCAAGGACAGGGGACATCAGATATGCAGTATTTT.

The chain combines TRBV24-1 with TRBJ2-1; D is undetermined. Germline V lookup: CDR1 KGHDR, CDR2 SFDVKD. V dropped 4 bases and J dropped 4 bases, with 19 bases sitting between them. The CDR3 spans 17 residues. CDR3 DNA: TGTGCCACCAGTGACATTAGGACCCGGGCTGGGTACAATGAGCAGTTCTTC. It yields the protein CATSDIRTRAGYNEQFF.